The rows below give T cell receptor beta chains drawn from one sample of a study of T cell repertoires in cytomegalovirus infection. TCRdb ran MiXCR on the reads and lists one entry per CDR3 protein. The sample has around 530,000 distinct CDR3 sequences, about a quarter seen once; the top ten hold less than 15%. The sequenced material came from PBMCs. These receptors all come from a human donor in good health (CMV status not recorded). Some clones in this sample may be carry-over from other donors' samples. Each CDR3 is given with its conserved first and last residue. The order of the fields is clone size, D gene, J gene, V gene, CDR3 DNA, CDR3 protein. The D gene is left open where the match is weak. Expanded clones are given a class, and other clones once, few, many or no size at all.

clone size: .
D gene: TRBD2
J gene: TRBJ2-1
V gene: TRBV10-3
CDR3 DNA: TGTGCCATCAGTGAACTGACTAGCGGGAGATCCTACAATGAGCAGTTCTTC
CDR3 protein: CAISELTSGRSYNEQFF

clone size: many
D gene: .
J gene: TRBJ2-1
V gene: TRBV7-8
CDR3 DNA: TGTGCCAGCAGCTTCGCAGAGGAGGGGGAGCAGTTCTTC
CDR3 protein: CASSFAEEGEQFF

clone size: .
D gene: TRBD1
J gene: TRBJ1-3
V gene: TRBV18
CDR3 DNA: TGTGCCAGCTCACCGGGACAGCGAAACACCATATATTTT
CDR3 protein: CASSPGQRNTIYF

clone size: few
D gene: .
J gene: TRBJ2-2
V gene: TRBV5-1
CDR3 DNA: TGCGCCAGCAGCGGGACGGGGCAGCCGAACACCGGGGAGCTGTTTTTT
CDR3 protein: CASSGTGQPNTGELFF

clone size: .
D gene: .
J gene: TRBJ2-2
V gene: TRBV24-1
CDR3 DNA: TGTGCCACCAGTGATTTAAACGTGGGGGAGCTGTTTTTT
CDR3 protein: CATSDLNVGELFF

clone size: many
D gene: TRBD2
J gene: TRBJ2-1
V gene: TRBV7-8
CDR3 DNA: TGTGCCAGCAGCTGGGCGACTAGCGGGAGGTACAATGAGCAGTTCTTC
CDR3 protein: CASSWATSGRYNEQFF

clone size: .
D gene: TRBD2
J gene: TRBJ2-2
V gene: TRBV7-6
CDR3 DNA: TGTGCCAGCAGCAAGACGGTAGCGGGAGTCAATTCGGGCACCGGGGAGCTGTTTTTT
CDR3 protein: CASSKTVAGVNSGTGELFF

clone size: few
D gene: .
J gene: TRBJ1-4
V gene: TRBV12-3/TRBV12-4
CDR3 DNA: TGTGCCAGCAGTTTGGGCAGAACTAATGAAAAACTGTTTTTT
CDR3 protein: CASSLGRTNEKLFF

clone size: .
D gene: .
J gene: TRBJ1-3
V gene: TRBV11-2
CDR3 DNA: TGTGCCAGCAGCTTGGCTCCAGGGGACAACACCATATATTTT
CDR3 protein: CASSLAPGDNTIYF

clone size: .
D gene: .
J gene: TRBJ2-3
V gene: TRBV28
CDR3 DNA: TGTGCCAGCAGTTTCTCATTTGGGACTTGGGGGAGCACAGATACGCAGTATTTT
CDR3 protein: CASSFSFGTWGSTDTQYF

clone size: .
D gene: .
J gene: TRBJ1-1
V gene: TRBV5-5
CDR3 DNA: TGTGCCAGCACCTCCTTCGACAGGAACACTGAAGCTTTCTTT
CDR3 protein: CASTSFDRNTEAFF

clone size: .
D gene: TRBD1
J gene: TRBJ1-2
V gene: TRBV5-4
CDR3 DNA: TGTGCCAGCAGGCGAACGACAGGGGGGATCAACTATGGCTACACCTTC
CDR3 protein: CASRRTTGGINYGYTF

clone size: .
D gene: .
J gene: TRBJ2-1
V gene: TRBV11-2
CDR3 DNA: TGTGCCAGCAGTGAATACATAGGGGTATCACACAATGAGCAGTTCTTC
CDR3 protein: CASSEYIGVSHNEQFF

clone size: .
D gene: .
J gene: TRBJ2-3
V gene: TRBV19
CDR3 DNA: TGTGCCAGTAGTATCCCTTTTGGGAGGCCCACAGATACGCAGTATTTT
CDR3 protein: CASSIPFGRPTDTQYF

clone size: many
D gene: .
J gene: TRBJ1-6
V gene: TRBV12-3/TRBV12-4
CDR3 DNA: TGTGCCAGCAGTGGAACAGGGAGCTCCTATAATTCACCCCTCCACTTT
CDR3 protein: CASSGTGSSYNSPLHF

clone size: few
D gene: TRBD1
J gene: TRBJ1-1
V gene: TRBV4-1
CDR3 DNA: TGCGCCAGCAGCCAAGAGAGTAAGACAGGGCTGTCTTTCTTT
CDR3 protein: CASSQESKTGLSFF

clone size: .
D gene: TRBD1
J gene: TRBJ1-1
V gene: TRBV20-1
CDR3 DNA: TGCAGTGCTAGGATCCGGACAGGGGAGAACACTGAAGCTTTCTTT
CDR3 protein: CSARIRTGENTEAFF

clone size: few
D gene: TRBD2
J gene: TRBJ2-1
V gene: TRBV5-5
CDR3 DNA: TGTGCCAGCAGCTTGGCCCTAGCGGGAGGGCCGTTAGCCTACAATGAGCAGTTCTTC
CDR3 protein: CASSLALAGGPLAYNEQFF

clone size: .
D gene: .
J gene: TRBJ1-1
V gene: TRBV6-2/TRBV6-3
CDR3 DNA: TGTGCCAGCAGCCACCGAGAAGGAGTGAACACTGAAGCTTTCTTT
CDR3 protein: CASSHREGVNTEAFF

clone size: few
D gene: TRBD1
J gene: TRBJ1-5
V gene: TRBV10-3
CDR3 DNA: TGTGCCAGCCGGGACAGGGGCGTCAGCAATCAGCCCCAGCATTTT
CDR3 protein: CASRDRGVSNQPQHF

clone size: many
D gene: .
J gene: TRBJ1-5
V gene: TRBV7-8
CDR3 DNA: TGTGCCAGCAGCCCCCGACGGCAGGTTAATCAGCCCCAGCATTTT
CDR3 protein: CASSPRRQVNQPQHF

clone size: .
D gene: .
J gene: TRBJ2-1
V gene: TRBV7-8
CDR3 DNA: TGTGCCAGCAGCTTAGAAGTCATCGGTGTAAATGAGCAGTTCTTC
CDR3 protein: CASSLEVIGVNEQFF

clone size: .
D gene: .
J gene: TRBJ2-2
V gene: TRBV7-2
CDR3 DNA: TGTGCCAGCAGCCCCCAGTCGCTGTCGAACACCGGGGAGCTGTTTTTT
CDR3 protein: CASSPQSLSNTGELFF

clone size: .
D gene: .
J gene: TRBJ2-5
V gene: TRBV20-1
CDR3 DNA: TGCAGTGGCGAGGAAGAGACCCAGTACTTC
CDR3 protein: CSGEEETQYF

clone size: .
D gene: .
J gene: TRBJ2-1
V gene: TRBV19
CDR3 DNA: TGTGCCAGTAGTATAGCGCGGAGCTCCTACAATGAGCAGTTCTTC
CDR3 protein: CASSIARSSYNEQFF

clone size: .
D gene: .
J gene: TRBJ1-2
V gene: TRBV6-2/TRBV6-3
CDR3 DNA: TGTGCCAGCAGTTACGCTGGGAATGGCTACACCTTC
CDR3 protein: CASSYAGNGYTF

clone size: .
D gene: TRBD1
J gene: TRBJ2-5
V gene: TRBV7-2
CDR3 DNA: TGTGCCAGCAGCACCCGGGACAGGGGGCGACTCATCCAAGAGACCCAGTACTTC
CDR3 protein: CASSTRDRGRLIQETQYF

clone size: few
D gene: .
J gene: TRBJ1-2
V gene: TRBV12-3/TRBV12-4
CDR3 DNA: TGTGCCAGCAGTTTTGGGGGACGGAACTATGGCTACACCTTC
CDR3 protein: CASSFGGRNYGYTF

clone size: few
D gene: TRBD1
J gene: TRBJ1-2
V gene: TRBV12-3/TRBV12-4
CDR3 DNA: TGTGCCAGCAGGGGTTACGGGTCAAATACGGGACAGGGGGTTCGTGGCTACACCTTC
CDR3 protein: CASRGYGSNTGQGVRGYTF

clone size: .
D gene: TRBD1
J gene: TRBJ1-2
V gene: TRBV18
CDR3 DNA: TGTGCCAGCTCACCCCTACAGGACAGGGGGCCGGATGGCTACACCTTC
CDR3 protein: CASSPLQDRGPDGYTF

clone size: few
D gene: TRBD2
J gene: TRBJ2-7
V gene: TRBV24-1
CDR3 DNA: TGTGCCACCAGTGCTCCCTCCGGGACTAGCGGGAGCAATCTGGGGGAGCAGTACTTC
CDR3 protein: CATSAPSGTSGSNLGEQYF

clone size: .
D gene: .
J gene: TRBJ2-1
V gene: TRBV20-1
CDR3 DNA: TGCAGTGCTAGAGGGTCGATAAGGAATGAGCAGTTCTTC
CDR3 protein: CSARGSIRNEQFF

clone size: .
D gene: TRBD2
J gene: TRBJ2-7
V gene: TRBV6-1
CDR3 DNA: TGTGCCAGCAGTGAAGCGACGGGGCTAGCGGCCTTTAGAGGGCAGTACTTC
CDR3 protein: CASSEATGLAAFRGQYF

clone size: few
D gene: TRBD1
J gene: TRBJ2-2
V gene: TRBV7-9
CDR3 DNA: TGTGCCAGCAGCGTAACAGGGGGCGCGGGCACCGGGGAGCTGTTTTTT
CDR3 protein: CASSVTGGAGTGELFF

clone size: few
D gene: TRBD2
J gene: TRBJ2-1
V gene: TRBV12-3/TRBV12-4
CDR3 DNA: TGTGCCAGCAGTTTCGAGCGGGAGTACAATGAGCAGTTCTTC
CDR3 protein: CASSFEREYNEQFF

clone size: once
D gene: TRBD1
J gene: TRBJ1-5
V gene: TRBV12-3/TRBV12-4
CDR3 DNA: TGTGCCAGCAGTGACCAGGGACAGGGTTGGCCCCAGCATTTT
CDR3 protein: CASSDQGQGWPQHF

clone size: many
D gene: .
J gene: TRBJ1-5
V gene: TRBV19
CDR3 DNA: TGTGCCAGTAGCCTGGCCCCAACGGATCAGCCCCAGCATTTT
CDR3 protein: CASSLAPTDQPQHF

clone size: .
D gene: .
J gene: TRBJ2-7
V gene: TRBV7-8
CDR3 DNA: TGTGCCAGCAGCCTGGACACCTACTACGAGCAGTACTTC
CDR3 protein: CASSLDTYYEQYF

clone size: .
D gene: TRBD1
J gene: TRBJ2-7
V gene: TRBV7-9
CDR3 DNA: TGTGCCAGCAGCAGGACCCGGGACAGGAGAGCCTACGAGCAGTACTTC
CDR3 protein: CASSRTRDRRAYEQYF

clone size: many
D gene: .
J gene: TRBJ1-2
V gene: TRBV7-2
CDR3 DNA: TGTGCCAGCAGCTTAGGACAGAATGTAAACTATGGCTACACCTTC
CDR3 protein: CASSLGQNVNYGYTF

clone size: few
D gene: TRBD2
J gene: TRBJ2-1
V gene: TRBV7-2
CDR3 DNA: TGTGCCAGCAGCTTAGCTTCTAGCGGGAGAAGTGAGCAGTTCTTC
CDR3 protein: CASSLASSGRSEQFF

clone size: many
D gene: .
J gene: TRBJ1-5
V gene: TRBV7-8
CDR3 DNA: TGTGCCAGCAGCCGAGTCGGGTTAGGGGTTGGTCAGCCCCAGCATTTT
CDR3 protein: CASSRVGLGVGQPQHF

clone size: many
D gene: .
J gene: TRBJ1-2
V gene: TRBV12-3/TRBV12-4
CDR3 DNA: TGTGCCAGCAGTTTAATCGGAGTAAACTATGGCTACACCTTC
CDR3 protein: CASSLIGVNYGYTF

clone size: .
D gene: .
J gene: TRBJ2-2
V gene: TRBV7-2
CDR3 DNA: TGTGCCAGCAGCTTACGGGAGCACAACACCGGGGAGCTGTTTTTT
CDR3 protein: CASSLREHNTGELFF

clone size: many
D gene: TRBD2
J gene: TRBJ2-1
V gene: TRBV7-6
CDR3 DNA: TGTGCCAGCAGCTTAGACTACTATGGGGGCGGGAGGGAGAATGAGCAGTTCTTC
CDR3 protein: CASSLDYYGGGRENEQFF

clone size: .
D gene: TRBD1
J gene: TRBJ1-1
V gene: TRBV12-3/TRBV12-4
CDR3 DNA: TGTGCCAGCAGCTGGGGGACAGAGAACACTGAAGCTTTCTTT
CDR3 protein: CASSWGTENTEAFF

clone size: many
D gene: TRBD2
J gene: TRBJ2-2
V gene: TRBV7-3
CDR3 DNA: TGTGCCAGCAGCGCGCGGCGTGCGGGAGGTAGTAACGGGGAGCTGTTTTTT
CDR3 protein: CASSARRAGGSNGELFF

clone size: few
D gene: .
J gene: TRBJ2-7
V gene: TRBV6-2/TRBV6-3
CDR3 DNA: TGTGCCAGCAGTTATCGGGGAGACTACGAGCAGTACTTC
CDR3 protein: CASSYRGDYEQYF

clone size: many
D gene: .
J gene: TRBJ2-5
V gene: TRBV7-8
CDR3 DNA: TGTGCCAGCAGCCTGACTCCGACCGGGATCCAAGAGACCCAGTACTTC
CDR3 protein: CASSLTPTGIQETQYF

clone size: .
D gene: TRBD2
J gene: TRBJ2-7
V gene: TRBV6-1
CDR3 DNA: TGTGCCAGCAGTGAGGGGGGGGAGGCTCCTTACGAGCAGTACTTC
CDR3 protein: CASSEGGEAPYEQYF

clone size: few
D gene: .
J gene: TRBJ2-5
V gene: TRBV12-3/TRBV12-4
CDR3 DNA: TGTGCCAGCAGTTTAGGCTCTTATAGCAAGACCCAGTACTTC
CDR3 protein: CASSLGSYSKTQYF

clone size: few
D gene: TRBD1
J gene: TRBJ1-2
V gene: TRBV19
CDR3 DNA: TGTGCCAGTAATCCCGACAGGGACTATGGCTACACCTTC
CDR3 protein: CASNPDRDYGYTF

clone size: many
D gene: TRBD1
J gene: TRBJ1-1
V gene: TRBV12-3/TRBV12-4
CDR3 DNA: TGTGCCAGCAGTTCGGGACAGGGGGCGATGAACACTGAAGCTTTCTTT
CDR3 protein: CASSSGQGAMNTEAFF

clone size: few
D gene: TRBD2
J gene: TRBJ2-1
V gene: TRBV6-2/TRBV6-3
CDR3 DNA: TGTGCCAGCAAGATCCCGGGAGGTTGGGGGGAGCAGTTCTTC
CDR3 protein: CASKIPGGWGEQFF

clone size: .
D gene: .
J gene: TRBJ1-1
V gene: TRBV5-1
CDR3 DNA: TGCGCCAGCAGCTTAATAAGGAAGTTGACAGGTCAAAAGTGGATGAACACTGAAGCTTTCTTT
CDR3 protein: CASSLIRKLTGQKWMNTEAFF

clone size: many
D gene: TRBD2
J gene: TRBJ2-1
V gene: TRBV7-2
CDR3 DNA: TGTGCCAGCAGCCTCGGGAGGGAGCAGTTCTTC
CDR3 protein: CASSLGREQFF

clone size: many
D gene: .
J gene: TRBJ1-2
V gene: TRBV7-2
CDR3 DNA: TGTGCCAGCAACTTAGGTCGGAACTATGGCTACACCTTC
CDR3 protein: CASNLGRNYGYTF